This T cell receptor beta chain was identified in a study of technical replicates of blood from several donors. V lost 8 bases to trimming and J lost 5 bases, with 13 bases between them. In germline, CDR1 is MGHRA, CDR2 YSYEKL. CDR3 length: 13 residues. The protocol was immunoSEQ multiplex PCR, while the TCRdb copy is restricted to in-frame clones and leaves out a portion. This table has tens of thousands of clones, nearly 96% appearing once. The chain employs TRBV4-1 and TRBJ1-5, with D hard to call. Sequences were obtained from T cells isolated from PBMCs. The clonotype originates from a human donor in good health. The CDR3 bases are TGCGCCAGCGCGGCTGCCCCACATCAGCCCCAGCATTTT. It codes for CASAAAPHQPQHF.